Following are 3 T cell receptor beta chains from one sample sequenced in a study of blood T cells in healthy people across ages. Alongside a J-beta primer mix, a sample-barcoded 5' primer served in a second PCR lasting about 7 to 12 cycles. From the 5' RACE reads, TCRdb called clonotypes with MiXCR, one entry per CDR3 protein. The data show 1.5 million to 2 million distinct CDR3 sequences, with roughly 50% seen just once and 2.1% held by the top ten. The sequencing input was blood. The receptors originated from a woman in her 40s in good health.

V gene TRBV20-1 combines with J gene TRBJ2-3, with no clear D. CDR3 length: 14 residues. In germline, CDR1 is DFQATT, CDR2 SNEGSKA (reference sequence). V lost 6 bases and J lost 0, with 13 bases in between. As DNA, the CDR3 is TGCAGTGCACCCGTCCTGACTAGCACAGATACGCAGTATTTT. This gives the protein CSAPVLTSTDTQYF.

V usage is TRBV6-1 and J usage is TRBJ1-2; 12 bases map to TRBD1. The trim removed 6 bases at V and 6 bases at J, leaving 14 bases unmatched. The CDR3 is 17 residues long. Per the germline V gene, CDR1 is MNHNS and CDR2 is SASEGT. The CDR3 loop is CASRKTGQGAITNGYTF. Here the CDR3 DNA reads TGTGCCAGCAGAAAAACGGGACAGGGGGCGATCACGAATGGCTACACCTTC.

In this sample, this clonotype turned up a few times. This chain uses TRBV7-2 with TRBJ2-7; D uncertain. V dropped 8 bases and J dropped 1 base, with 12 bases sitting between them. The germline V gene encodes CDR1 SGHTA and CDR2 FQGNSA. The CDR3 contains 13 residues. The DNA for the CDR3 is TGTGCCAGCCGCGCAGCCCCTTCCTACGAGCAGTACTTC. It yields the protein CASRAAPSYEQYF.